Following are 6 T cell receptor beta chains from one sample sequenced in a study of vaccination and CD4 T cells after COVID-19. Sequencing of cultured CD4+ T cell DNA used the Oncomine TCR Beta short-read assay. TCRdb re-called the PCR reads with MiXCR, one entry per CDR3 protein. The table includes some 11,000 distinct CDR3 sequences, 50% to 60% detected once. Treatment in this sample: approximately nine-day PBMC culture with coronavirus spike peptide pools or control peptides (ViraFEST assay). Their antigen targets remain unknown. The sequenced material came from CD4+ T cells from blood, cultured in vitro. These receptors all come from a human donor who had recovered from COVID-19.

This clonotype came up a few times. The DNA for the CDR3 is TGTGCCACCAGTGCCGGGGAGACCCAGTACTTC. This gives the protein CATSAGETQYF. The chain recombines TRBV24-1 with TRBJ2-5; D is ambiguous. With 5 bases removed from V and 5 bases from J, the gap between germline ends came to 5 bases. This CDR3 comprises 11 residues. Per the germline V gene, CDR1 is KGHDR and CDR2 is SFDVKD.

This clonotype has only a few counts. V gene TRBV7-9 combines with J gene TRBJ1-2, with 9 bases aligning to TRBD1. The V segment lost 4 bases and the J segment 8 bases; nucleotides outside the gene matches: 8. Germline V gene data show CDR1 as SEHNR and CDR2 as FQNEAQ (reference sequence). The CDR3 totals 14 residues. The CDR3 loop is CASSWRQGDEGYTF. The CDR3, as DNA: TGTGCCAGCAGCTGGCGACAGGGGGATGAAGGCTACACCTTC.

This clonotype came up a few times. V and J are TRBV28 and TRBJ1-5; a possible D gene is TRBD1 (5 bases). Germline CDR1 and CDR2: MDHEN and SYDVKM. The length of the CDR3 is 15 residues. Trimming took 8 bases from V and 5 from J, leaving 19 bases between them. CDR3 bases: TGTGCCAGCCGGGCCTCTGAGGGGATTTATCAGCCCCAGCATTTT. This translates into CASRASEGIYQPQHF.

The chain links TRBV28 to TRBJ1-2; tentative D call: TRBD1 (5 bases). From germline, CDR1 is MDHEN and CDR2 SYDVKM. The CDR3 runs 13 residues. Trimming removed 4 bases at V and 4 bases at J, with 10 bases between. The chain's CDR3 is CASSSSQGYGYTF. CDR3 DNA sequence: TGTGCCAGCAGTTCCTCCCAGGGCTATGGCTACACCTTC.

This chain uses TRBV24-1 with TRBJ2-3; 11 bases fit TRBD1. Germline V gives CDR1 KGHDR, CDR2 SFDVKD. Trimming removed 4 bases from V and 4 bases from J; junction bases left unmatched: 3. The CDR3 covers 15 residues. CDR3 in amino acids: CATSEPGQGADTQYF. CDR3 coding DNA: TGTGCCACCAGTGAGCCGGGACAGGGGGCAGATACGCAGTATTTT.

V is TRBV7-2 and J is TRBJ2-1, with 7 bases matching TRBD1. This CDR3 spans 15 amino acids. Trimming cost V 0 bases and J 4 bases; bases outside gene matches: 3. From germline, CDR1 is SGHTA and CDR2 FQGNSA. CDR3 sequence (DNA): TGTGCCAGCAGCTTAGCGGCAGGGGGTTACAATGAGCAGTTCTTC. Translated, it gives CASSLAAGGYNEQFF.